A single sample gave rise to the 25 T cell receptor beta chains below, sequenced in a study of type 1 and type 2 diabetes patients. PCR was run on genomic DNA. The TCR beta CDR3 region was amplified using 30 forward and 13 reverse primers. Each CDR3 protein is one row after TCRdb ran MiXCR on the multiplex PCR reads. The profile shows fewer than 350,000 distinct CDR3 sequences, roughly 48% of them singletons. Sequencing input: peripheral blood mononuclear cells (PBMCs). Every receptor here comes from a man between 18 and 35 years old with type 2 diabetes.

Remarks on this clonotype: A read error may explain this, as a much larger clone is one base away. The chain recombines TRBV2 with TRBJ1-1; tentatively, D is TRBD1 (6 bases). Germline values: CDR1 SNHLY, CDR2 FYNNEI. The CDR3 sequence is 14 residues long. Trimming took off 6 bases at V and 6 bases at J, with 17 bases between the two ends. The CDR3 nucleotides read TGTGCCAGCAGCATTACAGGGCATGGGGCTGAAGCTTTCTTT. Its protein product is CASSITGHGAEAFF.

The rearrangement links TRBV19 to TRBJ2-6; D is undetermined. CDR3 length equals 15 residues. Between the trimmed V and J ends, which lost 10 bases and 0 bases, there was a span of 13 bases. Germline lookup yields CDR1 LNHDA and CDR2 SQIVND (reference sequence). This chain's CDR3 is CAKSGRSSGANVLTF. The CDR3 DNA is TGTGCCAAAAGTGGACGGAGCTCTGGGGCCAACGTCCTGACTTTC.

CDR3 loop: CASSPEPLGGGAGTGELFF. CDR3 sequence (DNA): TGCGCCAGCTCGCCGGAACCGCTTGGGGGGGGCGCGGGCACCGGGGAGCTGTTTTTT. V usage is TRBV5-1 and J usage is TRBJ2-2, with D perhaps matching TRBD2 (7 bases). Trimming stripped 7 bases from V and 4 bases from J, with 29 bases between. There are 19 residues in the CDR3. Per the germline V gene, CDR1 is SGHRS and CDR2 is YFSETQ.

The chain joins TRBV6-4 to TRBJ2-3, with D maybe TRBD2 (6 bases). Germline CDR1 is MRHNA and CDR2 is SNTAGT. The CDR3 is 15 amino acids. The V end lost 5 bases, the J end lost 1 base, and 13 bases lay between the germline ends. The CDR3 loop reads CASSPTGVGTDTQYF. The DNA of the CDR3 is TGTGCCAGCAGTCCAACGGGAGTGGGCACAGATACGCAGTATTTT.

This chain connects TRBV5-1 to TRBJ2-6; perhaps TRBD1 as D (6 bases). The germline V gene has CDR1 SGHRS and CDR2 YFSETQ. The V end was cut by 1 base, the J end by 0 bases, with 11 bases between. The CDR3 covers 17 residues. CDR3 in amino acids: CASSLHRVSSGANVLTF. The DNA for the CDR3 is TGCGCCAGCAGCTTGCACAGGGTAAGCTCTGGGGCCAACGTCCTGACTTTC.

The V and J genes are TRBV13 and TRBJ2-1; D remains ambiguous. The CDR3 runs 10 residues. In germline, CDR1 is PRHDT, CDR2 FYEKMQ (reference sequence). Trimming removed 8 bases from V and 7 bases from J, with 6 bases in between. The CDR3 DNA reads TGTGCCAGCGGCCGTAATGAGCAGTTCTTC. As protein: CASGRNEQFF.

CDR3 coding DNA: TGTGCCAGCAGTTTAGATGAGGGGTCCTACGAGCAGTACTTC. As protein: CASSLDEGSYEQYF. J is TRBJ2-7 and V is TRBV19, with D tentatively TRBD1 or TRBD2 (5 bases each). The CDR3 loop spans 14 amino acids. Looked up from germline, CDR1 is LNHDA and CDR2 is SQIVND (reference sequence). Trimming took off 9 bases at V and 1 base at J, with 16 bases between the two ends.

This chain connects TRBV10-2 to TRBJ1-2; 8 nucleotides line up with TRBD1. CDR3 size: 15 residues. V shed 6 bases, J shed 8 bases, and the junction held 14 bases outside the gene matches. Germline V gives CDR1 WSHSY, CDR2 SAAADI. CDR3 region: CASSPQWQGAFGYTF. CDR3 DNA sequence: TGCGCCAGCAGCCCGCAATGGCAGGGGGCATTCGGCTACACCTTC.

A note on this clonotype: A much larger clone lies one base from this, so it may be a read error. A read error is likely, as this CDR3 ends without the conserved phenylalanine or tryptophan. The chain carries TRBV15 and TRBJ2-7; 7 nucleotides match TRBD1. CDR1 is LNHNV, CDR2 YYDKDF, per germline (reference sequence). Losses at the gene ends were 5 bases for V and 7 bases for J; bases not matched to a gene: 2. The CDR3 totals 11 residues. CDR3 amino acids: CATSGGQEQYL. The CDR3 nucleotides read TGTGCCACCAGCGGGGGACAGGAGCAGTACCTC.

This clonotype was observed once. A much larger clone lies a single base off, so this may be a read error. The chain has TRBV30 and TRBJ2-5; TRBD2 might be the D (6 bases). This CDR3 spans 14 amino acids. Germline-derived CDR1 and CDR2 are GTSNPN and SVGIG (reference sequence). This CDR3 is CAIRRERNQETQYF. The CDR3 coding sequence is TGTGCAATCAGACGGGAGCGGAACCAAGAGACCCAGTACTTC.

This chain joins TRBV7-2 and TRBJ2-7, with D perhaps matching TRBD1 (6 bases). V was clipped by 9 bases and J by 0 bases, with 12 bases between them. Germline CDR1 SGHTA, CDR2 FQGNSA. The CDR3 sequence is 13 residues long. The CDR3 protein is CASSDRFSYEQYF. CDR3 DNA: TGTGCCAGTAGCGACAGGTTCTCCTACGAGCAGTACTTC. The entire variable domain, with the rest obtained from reference TRBV7-2 and TRBJ2-7, is as follows: GAGVSQSPSNKVTEKGKDVELRCDPISGHTALYWYRQSLGQGLEFLIYFQGNSAPDKSGLPSDRFSAERTGGSVSTLTIQRTQQEDSAVYLCASSDRFSYEQYFGPGTRLTVT.

The chain links TRBV18 to TRBJ1-6; D unresolved. Germline assignment: CDR1 KGHSH and CDR2 LQKENI. The CDR3 has 16 amino acids. Trimming took 4 bases from V and 0 from J, leaving 10 bases between them. This CDR3 reads CASSLRLTSYNSPLHF. The CDR3 DNA follows: TGTGCCAGCTCACTACGGTTAACCTCCTATAATTCACCCCTCCACTTT.

The V call is TRBV9, the J call TRBJ1-2; 8 bases align to TRBD1. V dropped 3 bases and J dropped 3; count of bases not matched to a gene: 4. From germline, CDR1 is SGDLS and CDR2 YYNGEE. The CDR3 has 14 amino acids. CDR3 in amino acids: CASSGGQADYGYTF. CDR3 bases: TGTGCCAGCAGCGGGGGACAGGCTGACTATGGCTACACCTTC. Full variable domain (remainder filled in from reference TRBV9 and TRBJ1-2): DSGVTQTPKHLITATGQRVTLRCSPRSGDLSVYWYQQSLDQGLQFLIQYYNGEERAKGNILERFSAQQFPDLHSELNLSSLELGDSALYFCASSGGQADYGYTFGSGTRLTVV.

V gene TRBV7-2 combines with J gene TRBJ2-3; D is possibly TRBD2 (6 bases). This CDR3 has 14 residues. CDR1 is SGHTA and CDR2 is FQGNSA in the germline V gene. Trimming took 7 bases from V and 3 from J, leaving 14 bases between them. The chain's CDR3 is CASTRAGWTDTQYF. DNA for the CDR3: TGTGCCAGCACCCGTGCGGGGTGGACAGATACGCAGTATTTT.

The chain couples TRBV6-4 to TRBJ1-6; 7 bases are a match to TRBD1. V lost 6 bases and J lost 5; bases outside the gene matches: 7. The germline V gene has CDR1 MRHNA and CDR2 SNTAGT. The CDR3 length is 15 residues. CDR3: CASSPGQADNSPLHF. The CDR3 DNA sequence: TGTGCCAGCAGCCCAGGACAGGCAGATAATTCACCCCTCCACTTT.

This chain links TRBV7-2 with TRBJ1-1; maybe TRBD1 (6 bases). Trimming pared 2 bases from V and 7 bases from J, leaving 14 bases between. There are 14 residues in the CDR3. CDR1 and CDR2 (germline): SGHTA, FQGNSA. CDR3 bases: TGTGCCAGCAGCTTACAGGGGTTAAACGATGAAGCTTTCTTT. Protein product: CASSLQGLNDEAFF. Combining the CDR3 with reference TRBV7-2 and TRBJ1-1 gives the whole variable domain GAGVSQSPSNKVTEKGKDVELRCDPISGHTALYWYRQSLGQGLEFLIYFQGNSAPDKSGLPSDRFSAERTGGSVSTLTIQRTQQEDSAVYLCASSLQGLNDEAFFGQGTRLTVV.

In this sample, this clonotype turned up a few times. The chain has TRBV9 and TRBJ1-6; D gene ambiguous. The CDR3 contains 16 residues. The ends were cut back, 0 bases at V and 8 bases at J, with 15 bases in the middle. Germline-derived CDR1 and CDR2 are SGDLS and YYNGEE. The CDR3 sequence is CASSVAGLGMDSPLHF. CDR3 bases: TGTGCCAGCAGCGTAGCTGGGTTAGGAATGGATTCACCCCTCCACTTT.

This clonotype was seen just once. The chain is built from TRBV12-5 and TRBJ2-5; D remains unclear. Near its end, the DNA agrees better with TRBJ2-1, so the J call may be wrong. Germline V lookup: CDR1 LGHNT, CDR2 FRNRAP. The CDR3 runs 11 residues. CDR3 bases: TGTGCCAGCACCAAGTTGGATGAGCAGTTCTTC. It encodes CASTKLDEQFF.

The V and J genes are TRBV7-8 and TRBJ1-3; tentatively, D is TRBD1 (6 bases). The V gene lost 1 base and the J gene lost 4 bases, with 11 bases spanning the gap. CDR3 length equals 15 residues. The germline CDR1 and CDR2 sequences are SGHVS and FQNEAQ. CDR3 residues: CASSLERGGGNTIYF. For the CDR3, the DNA is TGTGCCAGCAGCTTAGAGAGAGGGGGAGGAAACACCATATATTTT.

The chain uses TRBV28 and TRBJ2-1, with 8 bases lining up with TRBD1. CDR1 is MDHEN, CDR2 SYDVKM, per germline. The V segment lost 2 bases and the J segment 9 bases; nucleotides outside the gene matches: 9. The CDR3 loop spans 15 amino acids. CDR3 in DNA: TGTGCCAGCAGTTTAAGCACAGGGGGGATTAGTGAGCAGTTCTTC. Amino acid sequence: CASSLSTGGISEQFF.

This clonotype has a handful of counts. The rearrangement joins TRBV28 to TRBJ1-2, with 8 nucleotides matching TRBD1. V trimming: 6 bases; J trimming: 5 bases; junction bases outside the gene matches: 5. This CDR3 spans 13 amino acids. Germline V gene lookup returns CDR1 MDHEN and CDR2 SYDVKM. CDR3 in DNA: TGTGCCAGCAGATCGACAGGGGATTATGGCTACACCTTC. This translates into CASRSTGDYGYTF.

This rearrangement joins TRBV9 to TRBJ1-1; D unclear. Trimming removed 4 bases at V and 5 bases at J, with 12 bases between. CDR1 and CDR2 (germline): SGDLS, YYNGEE. CDR3 length: 13 residues. CDR3 bases: TGTGCCAGCAGCAATACAGAAAGAACTGAAGCTTTCTTT. Translating gives CASSNTERTEAFF.

This sequence joins TRBV12-3 or TRBV12-4 and TRBJ1-1; D is perhaps TRBD1 (5 bases). Trimming stripped 3 bases from V and 5 bases from J, with 10 bases between. The CDR3 loop spans 13 amino acids. The CDR3 DNA reads as TGTGCCAGCAGTTTTGAAGGGGATACTGAAGCTTTCTTT. Translation gives CASSFEGDTEAFF.

V and J are TRBV2 and TRBJ2-3, with TRBD2 identical over 10 bases. The junction had 10 bases not matched to a gene; V was cut back by 8 bases and J by 8 bases. The germline V gene has CDR1 SNHLY and CDR2 FYNNEI. The CDR3 runs to 14 residues. The CDR3 DNA sequence: TGTGCCAGCCGAGCTTCTAGCGGGAGAGTTACGCAGTATTTT. It codes for CASRASSGRVTQYF. Full variable domain (rest looked up from reference TRBV2 and TRBJ2-3): EPEVTQTPSHQVTQMGQEVILRCVPISNHLYFYWYRQILGQKVEFLVSFYNNEISEKSEIFDDQFSVERPDGSNFTLKIRSTKLEDSAMYFCASRASSGRVTQYFGPGTRLTVL.

The chain is built from TRBV7-3 and TRBJ2-1; possible D gene TRBD1, 5 bases. V was shortened by 5 bases and J by 9 bases, with 11 bases between the two germline ends. There are 12 residues in the CDR3. Germline lookup yields CDR1 SGHTA and CDR2 FQGTGA. The CDR3 protein is CASSQVQGEQFF. The CDR3 DNA reads as TGTGCCAGCAGCCAAGTGCAGGGTGAGCAGTTCTTC.